This TCR beta chain was observed in a study of blood T cell repertoires in COVID-19. Study at large: Samples representing acute and convalescent COVID-19 were sourced from the United States, Italy and Spain. Nucleic acid was either cDNA or gDNA, and it came from T cells, B-cell-depleted T cells, or PBMCs.

The data were produced by immunoSEQ multiplex PCR, yet TCRdb's version contains in-frame clones alone and is incomplete. The sample holds approximately 260,000 clones; about 85% are singletons and the top ten take around 3.6%. The V gene's germline CDR1 is MNHEY and CDR2 SMNVEV (reference sequence). Trimming took 5 bases from V and 0 from J, leaving 11 bases between them. The CDR3 extends over 16 amino acids. This chain uses TRBV27 with TRBJ1-6; no definite D call. The sample was peripheral blood. This clonotype was obtained from a man aged 18 to 29 with active or convalescent COVID-19. The CDR3 nucleotides are TGTGCCAGCAGTCGAACGGAGAGCTCCTATAATTCACCCCTCCACTTT. The encoded protein is CASSRTESSYNSPLHF.